This T cell receptor beta chain originates from a study of metastatic and nonmetastatic thyroid tumors (TCRdb year 2020). Context from the whole study: Repertoires were compared across peripheral blood and tumor or nodule tissue samples from malignant and benign thyroid patients. Study-level results and caveats: In both blood and tumor samples, malignant tumors were reported to have significantly higher TCR beta diversity than benign nodules.

The method behind the library was PCR. The instrument was an Illumina HiSeq 4000. High-throughput sequencing was used to profile the TCR beta-chain CDR3 region of every patient. The study's own analysis went as follows. A classifier to discriminate distant-metastatic papillary thyroid cancer patients was built from CDR3 differences across clinicopathological groups. Repertoire diversity was assessed with the Shannon index, and tumor-blood repertoire similarity with the Morisita-Horn index. Through fastp at Q25 and MiXCR, TCRdb rebuilt clones from the public reads, retaining in-frame beta chains. The V and J calls were determined by TCRdb, not by the authors. The sample contains some 32,000 clones, roughly a fifth of them found a single time. In total, the top ten clones hold 7.5% to 9.5% of the sample. About this clone: The antigen this receptor binds is unknown. A read error may produce the germline difference seen at one junction end.

Before undergoing thyroid surgery, none of the patients had been given any kind of treatment. Using T-cell receptor beta sequencing, the study looked back at clinical samples from patients collected from about 2011 to 2019. Including cysteine and phenylalanine, the CDR3 has 18 amino acids. Only CDR3 DNA remains: 54 bases, in frame from the first base. The CDR1 and CDR2 encoded by the germline V gene are KGHSH and LQKENI. This sequence was found in a female donor with papillary thyroid cancer or a benign thyroid nodule (not recorded which). Some clones in this sample may be carry-over from other donors' samples. The sequence is built from TRBV18 and TRBJ2-3, with 9 bases matching TRBD2. Sequencing used blood. The CDR3 region: CASSPPPWLAGKSDTLYF. The DNA sequence is TGTGCCAGCTCACCACCCCCGTGGCTAGCGGGAAAGTCAGATACGCTGTATTTT.